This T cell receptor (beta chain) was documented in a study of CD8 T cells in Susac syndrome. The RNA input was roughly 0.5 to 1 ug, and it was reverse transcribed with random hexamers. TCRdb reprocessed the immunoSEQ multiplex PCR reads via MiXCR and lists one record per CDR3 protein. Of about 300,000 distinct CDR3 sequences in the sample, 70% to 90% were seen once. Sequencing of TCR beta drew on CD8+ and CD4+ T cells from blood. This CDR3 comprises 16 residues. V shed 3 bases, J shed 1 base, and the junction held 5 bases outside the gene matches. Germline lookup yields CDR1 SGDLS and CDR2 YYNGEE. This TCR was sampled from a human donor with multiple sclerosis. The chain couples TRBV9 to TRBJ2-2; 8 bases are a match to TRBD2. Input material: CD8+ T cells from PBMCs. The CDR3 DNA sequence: TGTGCCAGCAGCGATCGGACTAGCTGGAACACCGGGGAGCTGTTTTTT. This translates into CASSDRTSWNTGELFF.